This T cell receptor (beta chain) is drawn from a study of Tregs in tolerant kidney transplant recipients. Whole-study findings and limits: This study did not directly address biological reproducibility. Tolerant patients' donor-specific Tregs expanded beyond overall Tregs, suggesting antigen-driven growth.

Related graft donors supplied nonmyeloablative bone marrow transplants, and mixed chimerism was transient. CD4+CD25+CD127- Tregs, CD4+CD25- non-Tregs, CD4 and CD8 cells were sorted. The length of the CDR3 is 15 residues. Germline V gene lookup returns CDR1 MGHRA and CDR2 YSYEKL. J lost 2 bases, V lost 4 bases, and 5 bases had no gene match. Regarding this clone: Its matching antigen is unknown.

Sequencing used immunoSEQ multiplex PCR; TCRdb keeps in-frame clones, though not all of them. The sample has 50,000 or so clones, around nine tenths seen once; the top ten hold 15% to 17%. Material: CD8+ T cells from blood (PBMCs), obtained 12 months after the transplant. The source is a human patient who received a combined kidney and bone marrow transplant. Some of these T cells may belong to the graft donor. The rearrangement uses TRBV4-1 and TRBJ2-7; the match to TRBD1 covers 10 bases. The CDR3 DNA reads TGCGCCAGCAGCCTTTCCGGGACAGGGGCCTACGAGCAGTACTTC. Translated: CASSLSGTGAYEQYF.